Presented here are 21 T cell receptor beta chains from one specimen sequenced in a study of T cell clonotyping in hematopoietic cell transplantation. The assay was immunoSEQ multiplex PCR, and TCRdb's table has in-frame clones only and misses some. The repertoire holds approximately 17,000 clones, with 61% as singletons. Sequenced here: PBMCs, sampled 30 days after allogeneic stem cell transplant. All receptors derive from a male patient in his forties or fifties who had an allogeneic stem cell transplant from an unrelated donor, so T cells may come from the graft donor. Some clones in this sample may be carry-over from other donors' samples.

The V gene is TRBV28, the J gene TRBJ2-7, with D perhaps given as TRBD1 or TRBD2 (5 bases each). V lost 4 bases and J lost 1, with 14 bases in between. From germline, CDR1 is MDHEN and CDR2 SYDVKM. CDR3 size: 15 residues. In DNA, the CDR3 is TGTGCCAGCAGTTCGGGGCCGAGGGGTTCCTACGAGCAGTACTTC. Translating gives CASSSGPRGSYEQYF. Filled out from reference TRBV28 and TRBJ2-7, the complete variable domain reads DVKVTQSSRYLVKRTGEKVFLECVQDMDHENMFWYRQDPGLGLRLIYFSYDVKMKEKGDIPEGYSVSREKKERFSLILESASTNQTSMYLCASSSGPRGSYEQYFGPGTRLTVT.

This clone has a single count. This sequence joins TRBV6-5 and TRBJ1-2; 8 nucleotides agree with TRBD1. J gave up 8 bases and V 7 bases, and 6 bases lay outside the gene matches. Germline V gene lookup returns CDR1 MNHEY and CDR2 SVGAGI. The CDR3 has 12 residues. CDR3 residues: CASIGQGGGYTF. CDR3 DNA: TGTGCCAGCATCGGACAGGGCGGCGGCTACACCTTC.

This clone was counted only a few times. The gene calls are TRBV27 and TRBJ1-2, with unresolved D. The CDR3 runs 15 residues. CDR1 and CDR2 from the germline V gene are MNHEY and SMNVEV (reference sequence). Trimming stripped 6 bases from V and 0 bases from J, with 14 bases between. The CDR3 DNA follows: TGTGCCAGCAGGGAGGGATTCAGCACTAACTATGGCTACACCTTC. This sequence encodes CASREGFSTNYGYTF.

Only one count was recorded for this clone. The chain carries TRBV30 and TRBJ2-5, with D possibly being TRBD1 (6 bases). Per germline, CDR1 GTSNPN and CDR2 SVGIG (reference sequence). The CDR3 spans 15 residues. The V end was cut by 2 bases, the J end by 4 bases, with 17 bases between. CDR3 region: CAWSPYSQGGETQYF. The CDR3 region has the DNA TGTGCCTGGAGTCCCTACTCCCAAGGGGGAGAGACCCAGTACTTC.

In its sample, this clone was seen once. J is TRBJ1-1 and V is TRBV27, with D hard to call. The germline CDR1 and CDR2 sequences are MNHEY and SMNVEV (reference sequence). The CDR3 spans 14 residues. V lost 0 bases and J lost 7, with 12 bases in between. CDR3 sequence: CASSLSADYREAFF. DNA of the CDR3: TGTGCCAGCAGTTTATCCGCGGACTATCGTGAAGCTTTCTTT.

This rearrangement joins TRBV30 to TRBJ1-1, with D hard to call. Trimming shortened V by 4 bases and J by 1 base, and 7 bases separated the two germline ends. Germline V gene lookup returns CDR1 GTSNPN and CDR2 SVGIG (reference sequence). This CDR3 has 12 amino acids. The CDR3 loop is CAWNPGNTEAFF. DNA for the CDR3: TGTGCCTGGAACCCAGGGAACACTGAAGCTTTCTTT.

As for this clone: An end of the junction differs from the germline gene, which may be a read error. The chain employs TRBV2 and TRBJ2-5, with D possibly called TRBD1 or TRBD2 (6 bases each). CDR3 length: 12 amino acids. Germline V gene data show CDR1 as SNHLY and CDR2 as FYNNEI. In DNA, the CDR3 is TGTGCCAGCAAGGGGGGCTACGAGACCCAATACTTC. Residues: CASKGGYETQYF.

This clone was seen just once. The chain uses TRBV5-6 and TRBJ1-2; 10 bases line up with TRBD1. The J segment lost 7 bases and the V segment lost 5 bases, leaving 14 bases of the junction unmatched. Germline values: CDR1 SGHDT, CDR2 YYEEEE. CDR3 size: 16 residues. In DNA form, the CDR3 reads TGTGCCAGCAGACACACCCGGGACAGGGGATATGGTGGCTACACCTTC. Translation gives CASRHTRDRGYGGYTF.

This clone was recorded only once. The gene calls are TRBV6-5 and TRBJ1-6, with TRBD1 matching 7 bases. The CDR3 has 15 residues. The germline gives CDR1 MNHEY, CDR2 SVGAGI. V gave up 6 bases and J gave up 7 bases; unmatched junction bases: 9. CDR3 protein: CASSRRTGSNSPLHF. As DNA, the CDR3 is TGTGCCAGCAGCCGAAGGACAGGTTCCAATTCACCCCTCCACTTT.

The rearrangement joins TRBV7-9 to TRBJ1-5; unclear D gene. The germline V and J ends were trimmed by 0 bases and 8 bases, with 8 bases remaining between them. From germline, CDR1 is SEHNR and CDR2 FQNEAQ (reference sequence). There are 13 residues in the CDR3. The CDR3 DNA reads TGTGCCAGCAGCTTAGCGGGTGGAGAGCCCCAGCATTTT. It codes for CASSLAGGEPQHF. Supplemented by reference TRBV7-9 and TRBJ1-5, the full variable domain reads DTGVSQNPRHKITKRGQNVTFRCDPISEHNRLYWYRQTLGQGPEFLTYFQNEAQLEKSRLLSDRFSAERPKGSFSTLEIQRTEQGDSAMYLCASSLAGGEPQHFGDGTRLSIL.

J is TRBJ1-2 and V is TRBV6-9, with D uncertain. The CDR3 runs 13 residues. Trimming took off 6 bases at V and 5 bases at J, with 13 bases between the two ends. Germline V CDR1 and CDR2: MNHGY, SVAAGI. The CDR3 is CASSRGPSYGYTF. The CDR3 region has the DNA TGTGCCAGCAGCCGAGGACCGTCATATGGCTACACCTTC.

This sequence joins TRBV9 and TRBJ2-6; no clear D. Germline lookup yields CDR1 SGDLS and CDR2 YYNGEE. V shed 0 bases and J shed 0 bases, with 10 bases lying between them. The CDR3 runs 17 residues. The CDR3 DNA reads as TGTGCCAGCAGCGTAGAGGCATTTAGCTCTGGGGCCAACGTCCTGACTTTC. This gives the protein CASSVEAFSSGANVLTF.

CDR3 nucleotides: TGTGCCAGTACGGGACAGAATTCCTACGAGCAGTACTTC. It encodes CASTGQNSYEQYF. This sequence joins TRBV19 and TRBJ2-7; 7 nucleotides line up with TRBD1. With V trimmed by 7 bases and J by 1 base, 4 bases remained unmatched. CDR3 length equals 13 residues. Germline CDR1 LNHDA, CDR2 SQIVND (reference sequence).

This clone was counted between two and nine times. This rearrangement joins TRBV6-5 to TRBJ2-5; the D call may be TRBD1 or TRBD2 (5 bases each). Judging by the DNA end, TRBJ2-7 fits better; the J call may be wrong. The CDR3 contains 13 residues. The germline gives CDR1 MNHEY, CDR2 SVGAGI. The CDR3 DNA reads as TGTGCCAGCCCCGGGGCTTACTCCTACGAGCAGTACTTC. Translation gives CASPGAYSYEQYF.

This clone is medium-sized. The V call is TRBV19, the J call TRBJ2-5; a weak D match, TRBD1 (5 bases). The CDR3 is made up of 13 amino acids. V lost 5 bases and J lost 1, with 8 bases in between. Germline V gene sequence: CDR1 LNHDA, CDR2 SQIVND (reference sequence). The CDR3: CASSSDSQETQYF. The CDR3 DNA reads TGTGCCAGTAGTTCCGACAGCCAAGAGACCCAGTACTTC.

J is TRBJ1-1 and V is TRBV28; TRBD1 matches at 8 bases. CDR1 and CDR2 (germline): MDHEN, SYDVKM. This CDR3 has 13 amino acids. Trimming removed 6 bases from V and 9 bases from J; junction bases left unmatched: 9. The CDR3 DNA reads TGTGCCAGCAGGCCGGGACAGGCTGATCAAGCTTTCTTT. Its protein product is CASRPGQADQAFF.

The chain recombines TRBV4-3 with TRBJ2-3; D remains ambiguous. This CDR3 has 13 residues. Trimming cost V 0 bases and J 9 bases, with 10 bases left between them. The germline V gene encodes CDR1 LGHNA and CDR2 YSLEER. The DNA for the CDR3 is TGCGCCAGCAGCCAAGAGGTCCGTGCCACGCAGTATTTT. Translating gives CASSQEVRATQYF.

This clone was detected a few times. The chain links TRBV25-1 to TRBJ1-5; D perhaps matches TRBD1 (5 bases). The CDR3 spans 14 residues. The germline V and J ends were trimmed by 4 bases and 7 bases, with 14 bases remaining between them. Germline values: CDR1 MGHDK, CDR2 SYGVNS. The CDR3 DNA sequence: TGTGCCAGCAGTGGACCGGGGCACGGGCAGCCCCAGCATTTT. Amino acid sequence: CASSGPGHGQPQHF.

This chain connects TRBV30 to TRBJ1-4; D might be TRBD1 (5 bases). Deletions cut 4 bases from V and 5 bases from J, with 14 bases between. CDR3 length: 14 residues. Looked up from germline, CDR1 is GTSNPN and CDR2 is SVGIG (reference sequence). DNA of the CDR3: TGTGCCTGGACTCGGGGGACTAAGAATGAAAAACTGTTTTTT. This codes for CAWTRGTKNEKLFF.

The V and J genes are TRBV30 and TRBJ1-6, with D unresolved. The V end was cut by 3 bases, the J end by 1 base, with 4 bases between. CDR1 is GTSNPN and CDR2 is SVGIG in the germline V gene (reference sequence). The CDR3 extends over 13 amino acids. In DNA form, the CDR3 reads TGTGCCTGGAGAGGTTCCTATAATTCACCCCTCCACTTT. Encoded protein: CAWRGSYNSPLHF. Variable domain in full (rest from reference TRBV30 and TRBJ1-6): SQTIHQWPATLVQPVGSPLSLECTVEGTSNPNLYWYRQAAGRGLQLLFYSVGIGQISSEVPQNLSASRPQDRQFILSSKKLLLSDSGFYLCAWRGSYNSPLHFGNGTRLTVT.

The chain has TRBV20-1 and TRBJ2-1; D uncertain. The CDR3 runs 10 residues. V lost 5 bases and J 7 bases, leaving 6 bases between the germline ends. Germline CDR1 DFQATT, CDR2 SNEGSKA (reference sequence). The CDR3 DNA sequence: TGCAGTGCTTCACGTAATGAGCAGTTCTTC. This sequence encodes CSASRNEQFF.